This T cell receptor beta chain was documented in a study of identical twins. General observations from the study: The abundant beta clonotypes from cord blood had fewer insertions, and memory repertoires had none of this.

This clonotype was found a few times. Its antigen is not identified. Each donor (without exception) was a healthy Caucasian. J lost 6 bases, V lost 1 base, and 3 bases had no gene match. The CDR3 has 15 amino acids. Germline CDR1 is LGHNA and CDR2 is YSLEER. cDNA molecules carried unique molecular identifiers, and template switching added a universal primer site. Each CDR3 protein gets one entry after TCRdb re-called the 5' RACE reads with MiXCR. There are about 660,000 distinct CDR3 sequences in the sample; 8.5% to 9% occur only once, and more than 0.75% lies in the top ten. These sequences were also reported in another study, on yellow fever vaccine responses in identical twins. As that report states: A vaccine T cell response that seemed partly convergent and partly personalized was reported in twins.

The sequence was collected from a young woman in good health. The chain employs TRBV4-3 and TRBJ2-1; the match to TRBD2 covers 10 bases. The source material was PBMCs. This CDR3 reads CASSQGSGRLNEQFF. DNA of the CDR3: TGCGCCAGCAGCCAAGGTAGCGGGAGGCTCAATGAGCAGTTCTTC.